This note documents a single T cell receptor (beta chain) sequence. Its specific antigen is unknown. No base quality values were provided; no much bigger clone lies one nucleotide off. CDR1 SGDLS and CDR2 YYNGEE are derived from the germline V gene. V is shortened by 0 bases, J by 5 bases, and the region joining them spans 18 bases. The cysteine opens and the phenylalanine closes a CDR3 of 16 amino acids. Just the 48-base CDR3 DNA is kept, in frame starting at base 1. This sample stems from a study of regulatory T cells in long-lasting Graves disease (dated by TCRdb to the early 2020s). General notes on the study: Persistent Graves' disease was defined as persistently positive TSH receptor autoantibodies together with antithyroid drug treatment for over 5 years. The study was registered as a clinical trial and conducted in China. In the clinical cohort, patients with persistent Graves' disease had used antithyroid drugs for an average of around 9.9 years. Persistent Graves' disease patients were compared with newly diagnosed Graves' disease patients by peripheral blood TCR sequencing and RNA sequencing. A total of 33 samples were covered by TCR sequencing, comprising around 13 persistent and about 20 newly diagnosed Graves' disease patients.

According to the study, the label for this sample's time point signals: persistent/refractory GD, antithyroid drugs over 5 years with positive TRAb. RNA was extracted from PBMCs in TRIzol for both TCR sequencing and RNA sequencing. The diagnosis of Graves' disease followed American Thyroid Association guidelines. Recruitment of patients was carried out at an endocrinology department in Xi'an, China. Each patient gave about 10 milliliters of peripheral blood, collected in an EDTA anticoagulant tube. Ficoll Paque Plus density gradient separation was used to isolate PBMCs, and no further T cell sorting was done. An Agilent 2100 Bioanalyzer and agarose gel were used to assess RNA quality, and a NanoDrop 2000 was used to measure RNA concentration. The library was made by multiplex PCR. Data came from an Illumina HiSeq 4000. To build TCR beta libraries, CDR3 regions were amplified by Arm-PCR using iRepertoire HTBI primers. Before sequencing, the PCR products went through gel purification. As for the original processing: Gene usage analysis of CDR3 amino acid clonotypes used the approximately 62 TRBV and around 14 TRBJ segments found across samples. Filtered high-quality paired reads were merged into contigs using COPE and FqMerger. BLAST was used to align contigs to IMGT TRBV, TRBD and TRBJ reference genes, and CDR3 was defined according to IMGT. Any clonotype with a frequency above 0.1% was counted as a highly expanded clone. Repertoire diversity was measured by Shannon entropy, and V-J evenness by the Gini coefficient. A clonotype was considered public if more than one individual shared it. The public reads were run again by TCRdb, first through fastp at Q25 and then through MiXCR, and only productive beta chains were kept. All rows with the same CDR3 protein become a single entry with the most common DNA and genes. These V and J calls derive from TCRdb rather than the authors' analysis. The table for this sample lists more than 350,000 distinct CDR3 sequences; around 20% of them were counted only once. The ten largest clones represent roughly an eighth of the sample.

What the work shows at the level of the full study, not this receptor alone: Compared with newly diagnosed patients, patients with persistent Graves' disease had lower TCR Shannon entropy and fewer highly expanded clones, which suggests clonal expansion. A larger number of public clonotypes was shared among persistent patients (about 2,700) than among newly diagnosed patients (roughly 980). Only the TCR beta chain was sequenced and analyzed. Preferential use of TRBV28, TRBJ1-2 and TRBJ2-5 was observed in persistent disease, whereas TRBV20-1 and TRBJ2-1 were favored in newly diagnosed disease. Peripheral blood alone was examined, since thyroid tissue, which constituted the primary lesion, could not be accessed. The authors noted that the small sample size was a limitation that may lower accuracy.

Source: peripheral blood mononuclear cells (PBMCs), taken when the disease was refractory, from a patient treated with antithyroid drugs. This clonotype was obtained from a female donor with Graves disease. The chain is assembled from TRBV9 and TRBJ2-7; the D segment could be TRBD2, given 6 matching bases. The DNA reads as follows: TGTGCCAGCAGCGTAGCTACCGGGGGTTTTGCCGACGAGCAGTACTTC. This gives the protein CASSVATGGFADEQYF. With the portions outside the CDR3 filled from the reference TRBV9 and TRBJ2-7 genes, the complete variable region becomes DSGVTQTPKHLITATGQRVTLRCSPRSGDLSVYWYQQSLDQGLQFLIQYYNGEERAKGNILERFSAQQFPDLHSELNLSSLELGDSALYFCASSVATGGFADEQYFGPGTRLTVT.